This T cell receptor (beta chain) was observed in a study of blood T cell repertoires in COVID-19. Overall study context: The United States, Italy and Spain provided the acute and convalescent COVID-19 samples.

This CDR3 contains 15 residues. Study processing details: Reference gene primer amplification yielded estimated nucleated cell counts. Method: immunoSEQ multiplex PCR; TCRdb's copy keeps in-frame clones and lacks some. That table supplies the V and J calls and clone size; D and trimming were determined from the DNA. The profile shows approximately 230,000 clones, under 90% of them singletons. Two negative PCRs, clearance, or symptom resolution were required of recovered Cohort 3 donors. This sequence was found in a man aged 18 to 29 who had recovered from COVID-19. V and J are TRBV21-1 and TRBJ1-2; TRBD1, the D gene given by the table, was not confirmed from the DNA. TRBV21-1 is a pseudogene locus. The sample taken for sequencing was PBMCs or T cells enriched from blood (not recorded which). CDR3 DNA sequence: TGTGCCAGCAGGTTCGAGGGGGCAAGGTATAATGGCTACACCTTC. Its protein product is CASRFEGARYNGYTF.